The 7 T cell receptor beta chains below come from one sample, sequenced in a study of OX40 agonist ivuxolimab in advanced cancers. Profiled with immunoSEQ multiplex PCR; TCRdb holds only in-frame clones, not every one. The sample lists 150,000 to 190,000 clones; approximately 94% were seen once. This sample comprised CD4+ or CD8+ T cells sorted from blood, obtained in a trial of the OX40 agonist ivuxolimab. The receptors shown here come from an adult with an advanced solid tumor such as melanoma, head and neck, liver or kidney cancer.

The chain carries TRBV6-5 and TRBJ1-2, with no clear D. Germline CDR1 is MNHEY and CDR2 is SVGAGI. The CDR3 totals 13 residues. With 7 bases removed from V and 4 bases from J, the gap between germline ends came to 13 bases. In nucleotides, the CDR3 is TGTGCCAGCACCCCCGGGCAGGTCTATGGCTACACCTTC. Protein sequence: CASTPGQVYGYTF.

The table lists this clone with a few counts. The rearrangement uses TRBV19 and TRBJ1-2; the D gene is possibly TRBD1 (5 bases). Germline CDR1 is LNHDA and CDR2 is SQIVND (reference sequence). Trimming took off 1 base at V and 0 bases at J, with 12 bases between the two ends. This CDR3 spans 16 amino acids. The CDR3 here is CASSIGDAIANYGYTF. CDR3 in DNA: TGTGCCAGTAGTATAGGGGACGCTATTGCTAACTATGGCTACACCTTC. Using reference TRBV19 and TRBJ1-2 for the parts outside the CDR3, the full variable domain is DGGITQSPKYLFRKEGQNVTLSCEQNLNHDAMYWYRQDPGQGLRLIYYSQIVNDFQKGDIAEGYSVSREKKESFPLTVTSAQKNPTAFYLCASSIGDAIANYGYTFGSGTRLTVV.

The rearrangement uses TRBV19 and TRBJ2-1; possible D gene TRBD1, 5 bases. V shed 6 bases and J shed 7 bases, with 28 bases lying between them. CDR3 length equals 18 residues. From germline, CDR1 is LNHDA and CDR2 SQIVND (reference sequence). CDR3 amino acids: CASRIHLRAGFTGNEQFF. The CDR3 DNA sequence: TGTGCCAGTAGGATCCATCTGCGTGCAGGGTTTACAGGAAATGAGCAGTTCTTC.

The rearrangement links TRBV4-1 to TRBJ2-4; 7 positions match TRBD2. The V gene end was trimmed by 1 base and the J gene end by 3 bases; junction bases not matched to a gene: 9. The CDR3 consists of 17 residues. Germline V gives CDR1 MGHRA, CDR2 YSYEKL. The CDR3 bases are TGCGCCAGCAGCCAAGGGCGAGCCGGGGGGAGCAAAAACATTCAGTACTTC. This translates into CASSQGRAGGSKNIQYF.

CDR3 DNA sequence: TGTGCCAGCAGTGAAGCTGGGTCAAGCCCCTACGAGCAGTACTTC. It encodes CASSEAGSSPYEQYF. The chain is built from TRBV6-1 and TRBJ2-7; D is unresolved. The CDR3 totals 15 residues. Germline-derived CDR1 and CDR2 are MNHNS and SASEGT. V was trimmed by 0 bases and J by 2 bases, leaving 11 bases between them.

The chain uses TRBV10-1 and TRBJ2-3, with D hard to call. The CDR3 is 13 amino acids. Per germline, CDR1 WNHNN and CDR2 SYGVQD (reference sequence). Trimming left V 4 bases short and J 3 bases short, with 8 bases between. CDR3 in DNA: TGCGCCAGCAGTGGTACAGTTACAGATACGCAGTATTTT. Translating it yields CASSGTVTDTQYF.

The chain carries TRBV5-1 and TRBJ2-7; 7 bases align to TRBD1. V lost 7 bases to trimming and J lost 1 base; unmatched junction nucleotides: 5. The CDR3 is 13 amino acids. Germline-derived CDR1 and CDR2 are SGHRS and YFSETQ. The CDR3 coding sequence is TGCGCCAGCGGACAGGATCCTTCCTACGAGCAGTACTTC. Protein: CASGQDPSYEQYF.